A selection of T cell receptor beta chains follows, all from one sample in a study of shared clonotypes between healthy human individuals. Data came from immunoSEQ multiplex PCR; TCRdb stores just in-frame clones and leaves some out. This table has fewer than 500,000 clones, roughly 79% appearing once. Sequenced input: PBMCs. These receptors came from a woman between 40 and 55 years old in good health. Some clones in this sample may be carry-over from other donors' samples. The CDR3 runs from the conserved cysteine through the conserved F or W. D genes are given only for firm matches. Size tells how often a clone was seen (once, few, many) or the class of an expanded clone, and some rows leave it out.

TRBD2 | 19 | NA | TRBJ2-7 | TRBV10-3 | TGTGCCATCAGTGAGTCGACCCTTGAAGCGGGGGATACTATTGGCGAGCAGTACTTC | CAISESTLEAGDTIGEQYF
NA | 15 | once | TRBJ1-4 | TRBV28 | TGTGCCAGCAGCTACCTCAGGATTCGTGATGAAAAACTGTTTTTT | CASSYLRIRDEKLFF
NA | 13 | NA | TRBJ2-1 | TRBV4-2 | TGTGCCAGCAGCCAAGATGTCGGCAATGAGCAGTTCTTC | CASSQDVGNEQFF
NA | 12 | NA | TRBJ2-7 | TRBV30 | TGTGCCTGGAGTGGGCTATCCCACGAGCAGTACTTC | CAWSGLSHEQYF
NA | 14 | NA | TRBJ2-7 | TRBV5-1 | TGCGCCAGCAGCTTGGGACAGGCTACCTACGAGCAGTACTTC | CASSLGQATYEQYF
NA | 15 | many | TRBJ1-2 | TRBV7-3 | TGTGCCAGCAGCACTTACCCTGGCCGGGTGGATGGCTACACCTTC | CASSTYPGRVDGYTF
NA | 15 | NA | TRBJ1-2 | TRBV18 | TGTGCCAGCTCATCAAATCAGGGAACTAACTATGGCTACACCTTC | CASSSNQGTNYGYTF
NA | 17 | NA | TRBJ1-2 | TRBV2 | TGTGCCAGCAGTGAAGAGGTCGGGGGCGCGATGGGCTATGGCTACACCTTC | CASSEEVGGAMGYGYTF
TRBD2 | 13 | NA | TRBJ2-7 | TRBV7-6 | TGTGCCAGCAGTTATGGGCCACGGGAGGCCCCGGACTTC | CASSYGPREAPDF
NA | 15 | NA | TRBJ2-1 | TRBV4-3 | TGCGCCAGCAGCCAAGAACCCAAAGCCCCCAATGAGCAGTTCTTC | CASSQEPKAPNEQFF
TRBD1 | 14 | NA | TRBJ1-4 | TRBV4-1 | TGCGCCAGCAGTCGAGACAGGGGGCGCGAAAAACTGTTTTTT | CASSRDRGREKLFF
NA | 15 | NA | TRBJ1-6 | TRBV9 | TGTGCCAGCAGCCCCCGACCGGGATCTAATTCACCCCTCCACTTT | CASSPRPGSNSPLHF
NA | 17 | NA | TRBJ2-6 | TRBV10-2 | TGCGCCAGCAGTACAGAGTACCTATTGTCAGGGGCCAACGTCCTGACTTTC | CASSTEYLLSGANVLTF
NA | 13 | few | TRBJ2-5 | TRBV18 | TGTGCCAGCTCATCGGGGCAGCTGGAGACCCAGTACTTC | CASSSGQLETQYF
NA | 15 | once | TRBJ2-5 | TRBV11-2 | TGTGCCAGCAGCTTAGGTTCGGAACAGCAAGAGACCCAGTACTTC | CASSLGSEQQETQYF
TRBD2 | 16 | few | TRBJ2-1 | TRBV7-2 | TGTGCCAGCAGCTTAGTGAGACTAGCAGTATACAATGAGCAGTTCTTC | CASSLVRLAVYNEQFF
NA | 16 | NA | TRBJ2-3 | TRBV21-1 | TGTGCCAGCAGCGGTTGCGCGCGGGAGAGCACAGATACGCAGTATTTT | CASSGCARESTDTQYF
TRBD1 | 15 | NA | TRBJ2-1 | TRBV19 | TGTGCCAGTAGTACCGACAGGGGTTCCTACAATGAGCAGTTCTTC | CASSTDRGSYNEQFF
NA | 13 | NA | TRBJ2-4 | TRBV28 | TGTGCCCCTCCAAGACAGGCCAAAAACATTCAGTACTTC | CAPPRQAKNIQYF
NA | 13 | NA | TRBJ1-3 | TRBV11-2 | TGTGCCAGCAGCTTAGCGAGGCGGCACACCATATATTTT | CASSLARRHTIYF